The T cell receptor beta chain under discussion was sequenced for a study of pediatric ulcerative colitis. This clone was observed a single time. The assay was immunoSEQ multiplex PCR, and TCRdb's table has in-frame clones only and misses some. Of roughly 70,000 clones listed, approximately 87% are singletons. J lost 3 bases, V lost 4 bases, and 8 bases had no gene match. The V gene's germline CDR1 is LGHNT and CDR2 FRNRAP. The CDR3 is made up of 16 amino acids. This sequence was found in a boy between 10 and 17 years old with severe ulcerative colitis. Sequenced material: blood. This chain joins TRBV12-5 and TRBJ2-2; TRBD1 aligns across 7 bases. CDR3 sequence: CASGSPDRDHTGELFF. The CDR3 DNA follows: TGTGCTAGTGGTTCCCCCGACAGGGACCACACCGGGGAGCTGTTTTTT.